Listed here are 24 T cell receptor beta chains from one sample, sequenced in a study of cytomegalovirus exposure and HLA in healthy donors. This PCR relied on a set of 60 Vbeta primers and 13 Jbeta primers. Method: immunoSEQ multiplex PCR; TCRdb's copy keeps in-frame clones and lacks some. The specimen's table records approximately 82,000 clones. The material sequenced was PBMCs. These receptors were taken from an older woman in good health and CMV-seronegative.

The chain is built from TRBV21-1 and TRBJ1-5; TRBD1, the table's D call, was not compared with the DNA. TRBV21-1 is a pseudogene locus. The CDR3 is 16 residues long. As DNA, the CDR3 is TGTGCCAGCAGCAACGGAGACAGGGATAGCAATCAGCCCCAGCATTTT. Translating gives CASSNGDRDSNQPQHF.

Here the CDR3 DNA reads TGTGCCATCAGCCCGGGACAGGGTTATGATGAGCAGTTCTTC. Translated: CAISPGQGYDEQFF. This chain uses TRBV10-3 with TRBJ2-1; TRBD1 agrees at 9 bases. Germline V gives CDR1 ENHRY, CDR2 SYGVKD. The J segment lost 8 bases and the V segment lost 6 bases, leaving 8 bases of the junction unmatched. The CDR3 covers 14 residues.

The V call is TRBV4-1, the J call TRBJ2-3, with a tentative D call TRBD2 (5 bases). The CDR3 has 15 residues. The germline gives CDR1 MGHRA, CDR2 YSYEKL. Trimming took off 4 bases at V and 5 bases at J, with 16 bases between the two ends. The CDR3 loop reads CASSLSKGSVDTQYF. Here the CDR3 DNA reads TGCGCCAGCAGCCTCTCTAAAGGGAGTGTAGATACGCAGTATTTT.

This chain uses TRBV5-4 with TRBJ2-7, with D possibly TRBD2 on 6 matching bases. The CDR3 is 15 amino acids. CDR1 is SGHNT and CDR2 is YYREEE in the germline V gene (reference sequence). Trimming took off 4 bases at V and 3 bases at J, with 17 bases between the two ends. CDR3 in DNA: TGTGCCAGCAGCGCAACCGGGGGTTCGGGCTACGAGCAGTACTTC. Translated: CASSATGGSGYEQYF.

CDR3 sequence reads: CASSLGVDILPESHNEQFF. Written as DNA, the CDR3 is TGTGCCAGCAGCTTAGGTGTAGACATCCTCCCCGAGAGCCACAATGAGCAGTTCTTC. The genes are TRBV7-2 and TRBJ2-1; unclear D gene. Germline V gene lookup returns CDR1 SGHTA and CDR2 FQGNSA. Trimming cost V 1 base and J 5 bases, with 24 bases left between them. The CDR3 has 19 amino acids.

The chain carries TRBV7-2 and TRBJ2-5; the match to TRBD2 covers 7 bases. Trimming removed 4 bases from V and 0 bases from J; junction bases left unmatched: 8. This CDR3 comprises 16 residues. Germline V gives CDR1 SGHTA, CDR2 FQGNSA. In DNA form, the CDR3 reads TGTGCCAGCAGCTCGACACTAGCGTCGTACCAAGAGACCCAGTACTTC. Protein sequence: CASSSTLASYQETQYF. The whole variable domain, filled in from reference TRBV7-2 and TRBJ2-5, reads GAGVSQSPSNKVTEKGKDVELRCDPISGHTALYWYRQSLGQGLEFLIYFQGNSAPDKSGLPSDRFSAERTGGSVSTLTIQRTQQEDSAVYLCASSSTLASYQETQYFGPGTRLLVL.

The J gene is TRBJ2-3, the V gene TRBV27; D unclear. The CDR3 extends over 13 amino acids. V lost 4 bases to trimming and J lost 0 bases, with 5 bases between them. CDR1 MNHEY and CDR2 SMNVEV come from the germline V gene (reference sequence). CDR3: CASSYSSTDTQYF. In DNA, the CDR3 is TGTGCCAGCAGTTACTCTAGCACAGATACGCAGTATTTT.

V usage is TRBV11-2 and J usage is TRBJ2-1, with a weak D call TRBD2 (7 bases). V shed 7 bases and J shed 5 bases, with 21 bases lying between them. The length of the CDR3 is 16 residues. Germline V gene sequence: CDR1 SGHAT, CDR2 FQNNGV. CDR3 loop: CASIQGGGPDHNEQFF. The CDR3 nucleotides read TGTGCCAGCATTCAAGGGGGGGGTCCGGACCACAATGAGCAGTTCTTC. The full variable domain, in which reference TRBV11-2 and TRBJ2-1 provide the parts outside the CDR3, is EAGVAQSPRYKIIEKRQSVAFWCNPISGHATLYWYQQILGQGPKLLIQFQNNGVVDDSQLPKDRFSAERLKGVDSTLKIQPAKLEDSAVYLCASIQGGGPDHNEQFFGPGTRLTVL.

The rearrangement links TRBV28 to TRBJ1-5; possible D gene TRBD1, 6 bases. The ends were cut back, 6 bases at V and 0 bases at J, with 6 bases in the middle. The CDR3 is 13 amino acids. CDR1 MDHEN and CDR2 SYDVKM come from the germline V gene. The CDR3, as DNA: TGTGCCAGCAGGGGACATAGCAATCAGCCCCAGCATTTT. Its protein product is CASRGHSNQPQHF.

The chain links TRBV15 to TRBJ1-2, with 7 positions matching TRBD1. The germline CDR1 and CDR2 sequences are LNHNV and YYDKDF (reference sequence). This CDR3 contains 14 residues. V was clipped by 2 bases and J by 3 bases; unmatched bases: 3. CDR3 DNA: TGTGCCACCAGCAGAAAAGGACAGGACTATGGCTACACCTTC. Protein: CATSRKGQDYGYTF.

This clone is labeled medium-sized based on frequency. This chain connects TRBV19 to TRBJ1-1; possibly TRBD1 for D (5 bases). The CDR3 consists of 14 residues. Germline V lookup: CDR1 LNHDA, CDR2 SQIVND (reference sequence). V shed 3 bases and J shed 7 bases, with 15 bases lying between them. Here the CDR3 DNA reads TGTGCCAGTAGTATTGGTTCGGGGGGTAGTGAAGCTTTCTTT. Amino acid sequence: CASSIGSGGSEAFF.

J is TRBJ2-1 and V is TRBV28, with 7 bases lining up with TRBD2. The CDR3 contains 16 residues. Trimming at V came to 5 bases and at J to 2 bases, leaving 9 bases not matched to a gene. Germline V lookup: CDR1 MDHEN, CDR2 SYDVKM. This CDR3 reads CASSPGSGGTYNEQFF. CDR3 bases: TGTGCCAGCAGTCCCGGGTCGGGAGGAACCTACAATGAGCAGTTCTTC.

The chain has TRBV4-2 and TRBJ2-3; D remains ambiguous. V dropped 0 bases and J dropped 2 bases, with 9 bases sitting between them. The CDR3 covers 15 residues. Germline V gene lookup returns CDR1 LGHNA and CDR2 YNFKEQ. This CDR3 reads CASSQDRVPTDTQYF. The CDR3 DNA is TGTGCCAGCAGCCAAGATCGGGTCCCCACAGATACGCAGTATTTT.

The chain couples TRBV29-1 to TRBJ2-7; D is possibly TRBD1 (6 bases). Trimming stripped 1 base from V and 6 bases from J, with 16 bases between. Germline V gene sequence: CDR1 SQVTM, CDR2 ANQGSEA. The length of the CDR3 is 14 residues. The CDR3 here is CSVEVVQGSGEQYF. The CDR3 DNA reads as TGCAGCGTTGAAGTTGTACAGGGATCGGGCGAGCAGTACTTC.

The rearrangement links TRBV7-9 to TRBJ2-7; 7 positions agree with TRBD2. Trimming at V came to 5 bases and at J to 6 bases, leaving 7 bases not matched to a gene. The CDR3 is made up of 13 amino acids. The germline V gene encodes CDR1 SEHNR and CDR2 FQNEAQ (reference sequence). The chain's CDR3 is CASSPGTTAEQYF. As DNA, the CDR3 is TGTGCCAGCAGCCCCGGGACTACGGCCGAGCAGTACTTC.

The chain couples TRBV5-4 to TRBJ1-6; TRBD1 is a possible D gene (6 bases). V was cut by 4 bases and J by 0 bases, with 14 bases left in between. The CDR3 is 17 amino acids. Germline assignment: CDR1 SGHNT and CDR2 YYREEE (reference sequence). CDR3 nucleotides: TGTGCCAGCAGCCAAGGACAGCGCAGCTCCTATAATTCACCCCTCCACTTT. It encodes CASSQGQRSSYNSPLHF.

V gene TRBV4-1 combines with J gene TRBJ2-7; maybe TRBD1 (7 bases). V lost 3 bases, J lost 4 bases, and 19 bases lay in between. Looked up from germline, CDR1 is MGHRA and CDR2 is YSYEKL. This CDR3 contains 16 residues. CDR3 nucleotides: TGCGCCAGCAGCCATCCAGGACAGGAGGGGGGATACGAGCAGTACTTC. Encoded protein: CASSHPGQEGGYEQYF.

The CDR3 protein is CASSKRGTGNTGELFF. The CDR3 DNA sequence: TGTGCCAGCAGCAAAAGGGGGACAGGGAACACCGGGGAGCTGTTTTTT. The chain joins TRBV11-2 to TRBJ2-2; TRBD1 matches at 8 bases. The CDR3 runs to 16 residues. Trimming cost V 5 bases and J 1 base; bases outside gene matches: 6. Germline V lookup: CDR1 SGHAT, CDR2 FQNNGV.

The chain has TRBV7-8 and TRBJ1-5, with 9 nucleotides matching TRBD1. The V gene's germline CDR1 is SGHVS and CDR2 FQNEAQ. Unmatched junction bases numbered 9, after V lost 5 bases and J lost 7 bases. The length of the CDR3 is 15 residues. Written as DNA, the CDR3 is TGTGCCAGCAGCATATACAGGGGGCGCATCCAGCCCCAGCATTTT. Protein: CASSIYRGRIQPQHF. Full variable domain (outside the CDR3, taken from reference TRBV7-8 and TRBJ1-5): GAGVSQSPRYKVAKRGQDVALRCDPISGHVSLFWYQQALGQGPEFLTYFQNEAQLDKSGLPSDRFFAERPEGSVSTLKIQRTQQEDSAVYLCASSIYRGRIQPQHFGDGTRLSIL.

The chain carries TRBV7-3 and TRBJ1-3, with D tentatively TRBD1 (6 bases). CDR3 length: 16 residues. Germline values: CDR1 SGHTA, CDR2 FQGTGA. Trimming removed 4 bases from V and 2 bases from J, with 15 bases in between. The CDR3 is CASSSQPSGAGNTIYF. The DNA for the CDR3 is TGTGCCAGCAGCTCCCAACCTTCAGGGGCTGGAAACACCATATATTTT. Looking up the rest from reference TRBV7-3 and TRBJ1-3 gives the full variable domain: GAGVSQTPSNKVTEKGKYVELRCDPISGHTALYWYRQSLGQGPEFLIYFQGTGAADDSGLPNDRFFAVRPEGSVSTLKIQRTERGDSAVYLCASSSQPSGAGNTIYFGEGSWLTVV.

The chain couples TRBV2 to TRBJ1-4; 8 bases are shared with TRBD1. CDR3 length equals 14 residues. V shed 4 bases and J 8 bases; nucleotides not matched to a gene: 6. Looked up from germline, CDR1 is SNHLY and CDR2 is FYNNEI. The CDR3 coding sequence is TGTGCCAGCAGTGTAGGACAGGGTTTAGAAAAACTGTTTTTT. Amino acids: CASSVGQGLEKLFF.

The V call is TRBV15, the J call TRBJ1-2, with TRBD1 identical over 8 bases. CDR1 LNHNV and CDR2 YYDKDF come from the germline V gene (reference sequence). Trimming cost V 4 bases and J 7 bases; bases outside gene matches: 5. The CDR3 runs 13 residues. The CDR3: CATSKRQGAGYTF. The CDR3 region has the DNA TGTGCCACCAGCAAACGTCAGGGGGCTGGCTACACCTTC.

V usage is TRBV25-1 and J usage is TRBJ1-3; no firm D call. The CDR3 extends over 16 amino acids. Germline V lookup: CDR1 MGHDK, CDR2 SYGVNS. Trimming removed 3 bases at V and 4 bases at J, with 16 bases between. CDR3 coding DNA: TGTGCCAGCAGTGACCGGTGGTCGGGGTACGGAAACACCATATATTTT. Amino acids: CASSDRWSGYGNTIYF.

The chain joins TRBV10-2 to TRBJ2-1, with 7 bases lining up with TRBD2. CDR3 length equals 15 residues. The germline V gene encodes CDR1 WSHSY and CDR2 SAAADI. V lost 3 bases, J lost 5 bases, and 7 bases stayed unmatched. The DNA for the CDR3 is TGCGCCAGCAGTGACCCCGGGGGGACCCACAATGAGCAGTTCTTC. Translated, it gives CASSDPGGTHNEQFF.